Described below is a single TCR beta chain sequence and its context. This clonotype has more than one count but fewer than ten. It has no known antigen specificity. The input lacks base qualities; no much larger clone sits a single base away. Ficoll-Paque density gradient centrifugation was the method used to isolate PBMCs. This specimen comes from a study of T-cell memory formation after mild COVID-19 (dated by TCRdb to about 2021). In terms of the full investigation: Most TCR sequence clusters were specific to one of the two donors. T-cell clones expanding and contracting after mild COVID-19 in two donors were tracked by longitudinal TCRalpha and TCRbeta repertoire sequencing. The cohort comprised two young, previously healthy adult volunteers, one female and one male. The study at large found these results: From day 15 to 85, contracting clones showed balanced CD4/CD8 phenotypes, whereas a second wave of clones that expanded from day 15 to 37 leaned towards CD4+. The detection of some responding clones in pre-infection memory suggests that pre-existing cross-reactive memory T cells joined the SARS-CoV-2 response. Contracting CD4+ clones were found mainly in CM and EM memory subsets, while CD8+ clones were enriched in EMRA. Only a couple of mild cases were covered in the study, and larger cohorts including severe cases with pre-infection samples were considered necessary. Whether the second-wave clones peaking on day 37 were SARS-CoV-2 specific was not confirmed.

For sequencing, an Illumina NovaSeq 6000 was employed. TCRalpha and TCRbeta cDNA libraries were constructed by 5'RACE with constant-segment primers, with sample barcodes and unique molecular identifiers being introduced. RNA was extracted from every sample with Trizol reagent. Libraries were amplified in two PCR steps, with a second sample barcode and Illumina TruSeq adapters added in the second step. The libraries were sequenced on an Illumina NovaSeq using 2 x 150 bp paired-end reads. Regarding the original processing steps: With migec v1.2.7, reads were demultiplexed and then collapsed into UMI-guided consensus sequences. With mixcr v2.1.11, UMI consensuses were aligned to TRA and TRB V and J templates and assembled into clonotypes. Expanded or contracted clonotypes were those called significant by both edgeR and NoisET, with noise models trained on biological replicates. For edgeR calls, the thresholds were a false discovery rate-adjusted p below 0.01 and a log2 fold-change of 1. PCA with hierarchical clustering of max-normalized trajectories of the 1000 most abundant clonotypes was used as exploratory dynamics analysis. Separately sequenced CD4+ and CD8+ repertoires were used to assign a CD4 or CD8 phenotype to each responding clone. TCRdb reprocessing: public reads trimmed at Q25 with fastp, clones called with MiXCR, in-frame beta chains kept. Identical CDR3 proteins give one entry, which carries the most common genes and DNA. These V and J calls derive from TCRdb rather than the authors' analysis. The table for this sample lists roughly 58,000 distinct CDR3 sequences; over 7.5% of them were counted only once. Together, the top ten hold around 1.2% of the sample.

Trimming accounts for 2 bases at V and 7 bases at J, while the number of junction bases matched to no gene is 7. In the germline V gene, CDR1 corresponds to SGHRS and CDR2 to YFSETQ. The CDR3 contains 15 residues, cysteine and phenylalanine counted. Of the read, only the CDR3 DNA is kept; its 45 bases are in frame from base 1. This TCR was recovered from a man younger than 35 who had mild COVID-19 (a few samples of this study predate the infection). The sample titles of this study are shuffled in the database, so cell type and time point are left out; the donor was told from shared clones. Source material: PBMCs or a T cell subset sorted from them (not recorded which). The rearrangement joined TRBV5-1 to TRBJ2-1, with 9 junctional bases fitting TRBD2. The base sequence is TGCGCCAGCAGCTTTAGCGGGGGAACGATAAATGAGCAGTTCTTC. It is translated as CASSFSGGTINEQFF.